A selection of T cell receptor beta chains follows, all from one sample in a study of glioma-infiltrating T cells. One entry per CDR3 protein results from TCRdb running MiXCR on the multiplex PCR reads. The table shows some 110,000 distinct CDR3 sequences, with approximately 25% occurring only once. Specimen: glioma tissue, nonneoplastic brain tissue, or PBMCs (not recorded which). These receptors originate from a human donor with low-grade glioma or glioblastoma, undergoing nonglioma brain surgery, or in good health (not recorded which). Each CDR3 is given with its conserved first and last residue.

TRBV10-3,CAISEGLAEREQYF
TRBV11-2,CASSRGDNYGYTF
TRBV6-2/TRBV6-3,CARSREISYSSPLHF
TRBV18,CASSPGQESYEQYF
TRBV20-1,CSAVNIGTPTGYTF
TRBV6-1,CDSSPGQGVAPIHF
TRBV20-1,CSAREPGSYEQYF
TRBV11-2,CASSSSGGLPGNEAFF
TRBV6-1,CASRPTGTYEQYF
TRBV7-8,CASSSAPALRETQYF
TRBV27,CAGSFSSGANVLTF
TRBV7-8,CASSLEERGLGTEAFF
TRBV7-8,CASSSGGGLGYTF
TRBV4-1,CASSQDVPGGGYTF
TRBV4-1,CASSQELSVNYGYTF
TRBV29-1,CSVEWRGRDTDTQYF
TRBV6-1,CASSFFGTSGRSHEQYF
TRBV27,CASSQAGGAYEQYF
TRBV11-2,CASSFSPGHTDTQYF
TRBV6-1,CASSEGRILSYEQYF
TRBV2,CASSREDGGGEQFF
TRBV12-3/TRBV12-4,CASSPPVGETQYF
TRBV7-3,CASSPQSTGDTQYF
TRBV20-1,CSARGERPLIYYEQYF
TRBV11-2,CASTVYVGQAEALF
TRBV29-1,CSVEGGQETQYF
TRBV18,CASSPPREAGNTIYF
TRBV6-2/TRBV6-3,CASSSTDTTNEKLFF
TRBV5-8,CASSFRSWDEQYF
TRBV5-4,CASSSSSSGKPYEQYF
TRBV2,CASSEDSRLAKNIQYF
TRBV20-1,CSVPGLAATEQFF
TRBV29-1,CSVEGGAGTEAFF
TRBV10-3,CAISEPGQGRSGNTIYF
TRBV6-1,CASSIQATMNTEAFF
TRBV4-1,CASSQDSSGANVLTF
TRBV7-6,CASSWTRSETQYF
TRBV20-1,CSARLGRGSTDTQYF
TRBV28,CASRKAPGHGGGTSYNEQFF
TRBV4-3,CASSQASSGRADTQYF
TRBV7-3,CASSPASGENNEQFF
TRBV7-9,CASSSPIAYEQYF
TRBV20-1,CRTLRDGSYEQYF
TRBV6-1,CASQNINYGYTF
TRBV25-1,CASSEEGFYQPQHF
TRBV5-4,CASSVGTERKQYF
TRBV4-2,CASSQAALASLTQYF
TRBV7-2,CASSSLGTGGSQPQHF
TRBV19,CASSRGTSGDNIQYF
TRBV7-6,CASSPDGTGGLEQFF
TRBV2,CASRRDSAEAFF
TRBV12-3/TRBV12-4,CASSLRGSVQETQYF
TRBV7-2,CASSLGGGPYEQYF
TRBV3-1,CASSQDLLSYNEQFF
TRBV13,CASSLRRTSGQETQYF
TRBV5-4,CASSLKGLGTDPQYF
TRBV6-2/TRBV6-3,CASSYERLLYKQYF
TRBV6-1,CASSQSGSAAYEQYF
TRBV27,CASRWTGTNTGEPFF